In its sample, the clone carrying this T cell receptor (beta chain) was seen many times. The data originate from a study of blood T cell repertoires in COVID-19. As for the study in general: Sites across the United States, Italy and Spain contributed samples from acute and convalescent COVID-19. PBMCs, B-cell-depleted T cells, or T cells were the source of the cDNA or gDNA that made up the material.

The ends lost 6 bases at V and 5 bases at J; junction bases unmatched: 7. Germline V CDR1 and CDR2: MNHEY, SVGAGI. The CDR3 consists of 15 residues. Donors were grouped by their self-reported clinical history. Study processing details: Estimates of nucleated cell counts were drawn from the amplification of reference gene primers. Sequencing used immunoSEQ multiplex PCR; TCRdb keeps in-frame clones, though not all of them. The DNA was the basis for D and trimming; V, J and clone size are from that table. The sample contains approximately 210,000 clones, roughly 88% of which appear only once. The TCR comes from a woman aged 50 to 60 with acute COVID-19. The chain couples TRBV6-5 to TRBJ2-5, with TRBD1 matching over 12 bases. Material for sequencing was PBMCs or T cells enriched from blood (not recorded which). The CDR3 coding sequence is TGTGCCAGCAGCCCCGGGACAGGGGGCGCGGAGACCCAGTACTTC. Protein product: CASSPGTGGAETQYF.